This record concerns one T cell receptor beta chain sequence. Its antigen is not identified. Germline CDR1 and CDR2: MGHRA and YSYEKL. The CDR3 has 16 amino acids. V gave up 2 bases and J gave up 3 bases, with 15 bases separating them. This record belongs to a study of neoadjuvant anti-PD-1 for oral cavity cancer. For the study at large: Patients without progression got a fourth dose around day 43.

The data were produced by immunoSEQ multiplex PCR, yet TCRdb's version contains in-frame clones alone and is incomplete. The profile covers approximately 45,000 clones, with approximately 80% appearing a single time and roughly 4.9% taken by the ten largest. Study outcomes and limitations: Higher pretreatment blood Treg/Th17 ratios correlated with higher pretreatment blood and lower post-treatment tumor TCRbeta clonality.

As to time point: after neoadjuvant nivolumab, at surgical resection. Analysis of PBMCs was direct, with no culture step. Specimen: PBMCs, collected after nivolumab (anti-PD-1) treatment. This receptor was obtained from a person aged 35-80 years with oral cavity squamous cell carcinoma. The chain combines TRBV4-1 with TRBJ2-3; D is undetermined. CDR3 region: CASSQMSERRTDTQYF. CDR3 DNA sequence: TGCGCCAGCAGCCAAATGAGCGAGCGTCGAACAGATACGCAGTATTTT.